This TCR beta chain was sequenced during a study of cytomegalovirus exposure and HLA in healthy donors. V lost 4 bases and J 4 bases, leaving 6 bases between the germline ends. The CDR3 totals 12 residues. Per the germline V gene, CDR1 is ENHRY and CDR2 is SYGVKD. PCR employed 60 Vbeta and 13 Jbeta primers. TCRdb's table, derived via immunoSEQ multiplex PCR, lists solely in-frame clones and lacks some. Seen here are 200,000 to 250,000 clones, more than 80% observed once, and the top ten hold about 3.1%. The genes are TRBV10-3 and TRBJ2-3, with unresolved D. The material sequenced was PBMCs. This TCR was sampled from a man aged 30 to 39 in good health and CMV-seronegative. The chain's CDR3 is CAISGSPDTQYF. The DNA for the CDR3 is TGTGCCATCAGTGGTAGCCCAGATACGCAGTATTTT.